The 24 T cell receptor beta chains below come from one sample, sequenced in a study of CD8 T cells in Susac syndrome. RNA in amounts of roughly 0.45 to 1 ug was reverse transcribed with random hexamers. TCRdb reanalysed the immunoSEQ multiplex PCR reads using MiXCR and keeps one entry per CDR3 protein. The data show about 150,000 distinct CDR3 sequences, 95% seen once. The material sequenced was CD8+ T cells from PBMCs. The receptor set was obtained from a human donor with multiple sclerosis.

The V gene is TRBV3-1, the J gene TRBJ2-7; 8 nucleotides line up with TRBD1. The CDR3 covers 16 residues. Germline values: CDR1 LGHDT, CDR2 YNNKEL (reference sequence). V shed 2 bases, J shed 2 bases, and the junction held 8 bases outside the gene matches. CDR3 nucleotide sequence: TGTGCCAGCAGCCAATACTCGGGACAGGTTCCCTACGAGCAGTACTTC. It translates to CASSQYSGQVPYEQYF.

This clonotype appeared once. The chain links TRBV3-1 to TRBJ2-1; 8 positions agree with TRBD1. This CDR3 region has 18 residues. Germline assignment: CDR1 LGHDT and CDR2 YNNKEL (reference sequence). V was clipped by 2 bases and J by 10 bases; unmatched bases: 19. CDR3 sequence: CASSQISTGASRGEEQFF. The DNA for the CDR3 is TGTGCCAGCAGCCAAATTTCGACAGGGGCCTCAAGGGGCGAGGAGCAGTTCTTC.

The genes are TRBV19 and TRBJ2-7, with 9 bases identical to TRBD2. The V segment lost 3 bases and the J segment 2 bases; nucleotides outside the gene matches: 2. The V gene's germline CDR1 is LNHDA and CDR2 SQIVND (reference sequence). The CDR3 is made up of 14 amino acids. CDR3 in amino acids: CASSIAGGPYEQYV. Written as DNA, the CDR3 is TGTGCCAGTAGTATTGCGGGGGGGCCCTACGAGCAGTACGTC.

This clonotype was picked up a small number of times. The J gene is TRBJ1-1, the V gene TRBV12-3 or TRBV12-4; a weak D match, TRBD1 (5 bases). V was trimmed by 4 bases and J by 4 bases, leaving 7 bases between them. The CDR3 totals 12 residues. In DNA form, the CDR3 reads TGTGCCAGCAGTTCAGGGTCCACTGAAGCTTTCTTT. Translation gives CASSSGSTEAFF.

The chain recombines TRBV30 with TRBJ1-1; 7 nucleotides agree with TRBD1. The germline V gene encodes CDR1 GTSNPN and CDR2 SVGIG (reference sequence). This CDR3 region has 12 residues. CDR3 in DNA: TGTGCTTTGGGACAGTCGAACACTGAAGCTTTCTTT. It translates to CALGQSNTEAFF.

The chain joins TRBV27 to TRBJ2-7, with TRBD2 matching 12 bases. V lost 5 bases, J lost 4 bases, and 3 bases stayed unmatched. The CDR3 consists of 14 residues. From germline, CDR1 is MNHEY and CDR2 SMNVEV (reference sequence). The CDR3 loop reads CASSPLAGGYEQYV. The CDR3, as DNA: TGTGCCAGCAGTCCCCTAGCGGGGGGGTACGAGCAGTACGTC.

The rearrangement links TRBV20-1 to TRBJ2-5, with 7 positions matching TRBD2. J gave up 0 bases and V 0 bases, and 10 bases lay outside the gene matches. The CDR3 sequence is 17 residues long. The germline V gene has CDR1 DFQATT and CDR2 SNEGSKA (reference sequence). As DNA, the CDR3 is TGCAGTGCTAGAGATGTGGTGGGAGCGGGGAACCAAGAGACCCAGTACTTC. Amino acids: CSARDVVGAGNQETQYF.

The rearrangement joins TRBV11-2 to TRBJ1-6; no definite D call. The CDR3 has 19 amino acids. Germline V lookup: CDR1 SGHAT, CDR2 FQNNGV. V was cut by 5 bases and J by 0 bases, with 20 bases left in between. The CDR3 DNA reads TGTGCCAGCAGCCCGCGGTTGGCAGCTTACAACTCCTATAATTCACCCCTCCACTTT. Amino acids: CASSPRLAAYNSYNSPLHF.

This chain connects TRBV15 to TRBJ2-7; TRBD2 agrees at 7 bases. The CDR3 spans 16 residues. V lost 0 bases to trimming and J lost 3 bases; unmatched junction nucleotides: 8. From germline, CDR1 is LNHNV and CDR2 YYDKDF (reference sequence). The CDR3 reads CATSRDRRGEIYEQYV. The CDR3 region has the DNA TGTGCCACCAGCAGAGATCGTCGGGGGGAGATCTACGAGCAGTACGTC.

J is TRBJ1-1 and V is TRBV12-3 or TRBV12-4; 9 positions agree with TRBD1. V shed 5 bases and J 1 base; nucleotides not matched to a gene: 5. This CDR3 comprises 15 residues. CDR3 loop: CASSRGTGKNTEAFF. The CDR3 DNA sequence: TGTGCCAGCAGTCGGGGGACAGGGAAGAACACTGAAGCTTTCTTT.

This clonotype appeared once. V usage is TRBV9 and J usage is TRBJ1-3, with a weak D call TRBD1 (6 bases). This CDR3 spans 16 amino acids. The germline V and J ends were trimmed by 3 bases and 0 bases, with 13 bases remaining between them. CDR1 is SGDLS and CDR2 is YYNGEE in the germline V gene. CDR3 loop: CASSDQQGISGNTIYF. CDR3 in DNA: TGTGCCAGCAGCGATCAACAGGGAATCTCTGGAAACACCATATATTTT.

V is TRBV19 and J is TRBJ1-1; D is ambiguous. Germline V gene lookup returns CDR1 LNHDA and CDR2 SQIVND (reference sequence). The CDR3 runs 13 residues. V gave up 5 bases and J gave up 7 bases, with 14 bases separating them. The CDR3 DNA follows: TGTGCCAGTAGTCCCCGGACGGAGTATGAAGCTTTCTTT. As protein: CASSPRTEYEAFF.

The chain couples TRBV27 to TRBJ2-3, with 9 positions matching TRBD2. The germline V gene has CDR1 MNHEY and CDR2 SMNVEV (reference sequence). Trimming at V came to 8 bases and at J to 6 bases, leaving 21 bases not matched to a gene. This CDR3 has 18 amino acids. The CDR3 is CASGTSSGKVRAQDTQYF. The CDR3 region has the DNA TGTGCCAGCGGGACATCTAGCGGGAAGGTCCGGGCGCAGGATACGCAGTATTTT.

This clonotype was detected only once. The chain employs TRBV20-1 and TRBJ1-2; 7 bases agree with TRBD1. The CDR3 has 13 residues. The J segment lost 0 bases and the V segment lost 5 bases, leaving 3 bases of the junction unmatched. The germline gives CDR1 DFQATT, CDR2 SNEGSKA (reference sequence). The DNA for the CDR3 is TGCAGTGCTTGGGACAGATCTAACTATGGCTACACCTTC. Its translation: CSAWDRSNYGYTF.

The chain employs TRBV6-5 and TRBJ2-1; D may be TRBD2 (5 bases). Between the trimmed V and J ends, which lost 6 bases and 4 bases, there was a span of 10 bases. Germline V gene lookup returns CDR1 MNHEY and CDR2 SVGAGI. The CDR3 contains 13 residues. CDR3 sequence (DNA): TGTGCCAGCAGCCGGACTTTTTACAATGAGCAGTTCTTC. Translating it yields CASSRTFYNEQFF.

The chain combines TRBV29-1 with TRBJ1-3; no clear D gene. CDR1 and CDR2 (germline): SQVTM, ANQGSEA. Trimming shortened V by 3 bases and J by 4 bases, and 16 bases separated the two germline ends. The CDR3 extends over 15 amino acids. Written as DNA, the CDR3 is TGCAGCGTTGAGCGAAGAGGGATGGGGGGAAACACCATATATTTT. This encodes CSVERRGMGGNTIYF.

V and J are TRBV4-2 and TRBJ2-3; 7 positions agree with TRBD2. The V and J ends lost 1 base and 4 bases, in that order; junction bases with no gene match: 20. The CDR3 loop spans 20 amino acids. The germline V gene has CDR1 LGHNA and CDR2 YNFKEQ. The DNA for the CDR3 is TGTGCCAGCAGCCAAGTGCGGGGTGCGCAACTAAGCGGGGATGCAGATACGCAGTATTTT. This codes for CASSQVRGAQLSGDADTQYF.

This CDR3 reads CAWSADINQPQHF. The CDR3 DNA sequence: TGTGCCTGGAGTGCGGACATTAATCAGCCCCAGCATTTT. The J gene is TRBJ1-5, the V gene TRBV30; a possible D gene is TRBD1 (5 bases). Trimming shortened V by 1 base and J by 4 bases, and 8 bases separated the two germline ends. Germline CDR1 reads GTSNPN; CDR2 reads SVGIG (reference sequence). The length of the CDR3 is 13 residues.

The chain recombines TRBV15 with TRBJ2-7, with a possible D match to TRBD2 (7 bases). Between the trimmed V and J ends, which lost 5 bases and 2 bases, there was a span of 19 bases. Germline loops: CDR1 LNHNV, CDR2 YYDKDF (reference sequence). The CDR3 contains 16 residues. The CDR3: CATSGLSGGEPYEQYF. The CDR3 DNA sequence: TGTGCCACCAGCGGATTATCGGGGGGCGAACCCTACGAGCAGTACTTC.

V gene TRBV7-8 combines with J gene TRBJ2-7, with 8 bases matching TRBD2. Germline CDR1 and CDR2: SGHVS and FQNEAQ. The CDR3 length is 16 residues. The J segment lost 3 bases and the V segment lost 5 bases, leaving 12 bases of the junction unmatched. In DNA, the CDR3 is TGTGCCAGCAGCCGGGATTCGCGGGGGGCTCACTACGAGCAGTACTTC. Translation: CASSRDSRGAHYEQYF.

J is TRBJ1-2 and V is TRBV29-1, with 10 bases aligning to TRBD1. Trimming removed 1 base from V and 3 bases from J; junction bases left unmatched: 8. Germline V gene lookup returns CDR1 SQVTM and CDR2 ANQGSEA. The CDR3 loop spans 16 amino acids. The CDR3: CSVEGQGANVHYGYTF. CDR3 bases: TGCAGCGTTGAAGGACAGGGGGCCAATGTTCACTATGGCTACACCTTC.

The chain combines TRBV7-9 with TRBJ1-1, with D unclear. V shed 8 bases and J shed 0 bases, with 10 bases lying between them. The CDR3 loop spans 13 amino acids. The germline V gene encodes CDR1 SEHNR and CDR2 FQNEAQ (reference sequence). Here the CDR3 reads CASGENLNTEAFF. The DNA of the CDR3 is TGTGCCAGCGGCGAGAATCTGAACACTGAAGCTTTCTTT.

The genes are TRBV7-3 and TRBJ2-1; 8 positions agree with TRBD2. Germline V gene lookup returns CDR1 SGHTA and CDR2 FQGTGA. V lost 1 base, J lost 5 bases, and 4 bases stayed unmatched. This CDR3 has 15 residues. The DNA of the CDR3 is TGTGCCAGCAGCTTAATTGAGCGGGAGAACAATGAGCAGTTCTTC. Its translation: CASSLIERENNEQFF.

This chain uses TRBV6-4 with TRBJ1-1; tentatively, D is TRBD1 (5 bases). The CDR3 consists of 13 residues. Germline CDR1 MRHNA, CDR2 SNTAGT. V lost 2 bases to trimming and J lost 11 bases, with 15 bases between them. The CDR3 loop is CASSDGSGPLAFF. DNA for the CDR3: TGTGCCAGCAGTGACGGATCAGGGCCATTGGCTTTCTTT.